This TCR beta chain was retrieved from a study of cytomegalovirus exposure and HLA in healthy donors. There are 16 residues in the CDR3. Trimming removed 7 bases at V and 0 bases at J, with 15 bases between. CDR1 and CDR2 from the germline V gene are SEHNR and FQNEAQ (reference sequence). This clone was detected a few times. PCR used 60 Vbeta primers and 13 Jbeta primers. This table comes from immunoSEQ multiplex PCR, and its TCRdb copy is limited to in-frame clones, with some not included. The sample records roughly 110,000 clones, roughly 80% being singletons. The receptor was derived from a man aged 25-45 years in good health and CMV-seronegative. The sample was PBMCs. This chain links TRBV7-9 with TRBJ2-2, with D hard to call. The DNA of the CDR3 is TGTGCCAGCATCCTACTGGAGTTCGCGAACACCGGGGAGCTGTTTTTT. It yields the protein CASILLEFANTGELFF. Using reference TRBV7-9 and TRBJ2-2 for the parts outside the CDR3, the full variable domain is DTGVSQNPRHKITKRGQNVTFRCDPISEHNRLYWYRQTLGQGPEFLTYFQNEAQLEKSRLLSDRFSAERPKGSFSTLEIQRTEQGDSAMYLCASILLEFANTGELFFGEGSRLTVL.